This entry lists 25 T cell receptor beta chains sequenced from one sample in a study of T cell changes during pregnancy in multiple sclerosis. Profiled with immunoSEQ multiplex PCR; TCRdb holds only in-frame clones, not every one. Of 85,000 to 95,000 clones in the sample, 91% were seen once. The sample consisted of peripheral blood, taken after pregnancy. All receptors come from a female donor in good health, enrolled as a control in a pregnancy study.

DNA for the CDR3: TGCGCCAGCAGTTGGTCCCCCCAGGGTAGAGGAGATGGCTACACCTTC. Its protein is CASSWSPQGRGDGYTF. V is TRBV5-1 and J is TRBJ1-2; tentatively, D is TRBD1 (5 bases). Germline V gene data show CDR1 as SGHRS and CDR2 as YFSETQ. The CDR3 extends over 16 amino acids. V lost 5 bases to trimming and J lost 6 bases, with 23 bases between them. The full variable domain, completed using reference TRBV5-1 and TRBJ1-2, is KAGVTQTPRYLIKTRGQQVTLSCSPISGHRSVSWYQQTPGQGLQFLFEYFSETQRNKGNFPGRFSGRQFSNSRSEMNVSTLELGDSALYLCASSWSPQGRGDGYTFGSGTRLTVV.

The V call is TRBV11-3, the J call TRBJ2-5, with a tentative D call TRBD1 (6 bases). Trimming removed 5 bases from V and 5 bases from J, with 21 bases in between. The V gene's germline CDR1 is SGHNT and CDR2 YENEEA. The CDR3 covers 16 residues. This chain's CDR3 is CASSRTGLGYGETQYF. DNA of the CDR3: TGTGCCAGCAGCCGAACAGGGTTGGGTTACGGCGAGACCCAGTACTTC.

This chain joins TRBV6-1 and TRBJ1-2; no definite D call. CDR3 length equals 16 residues. The V gene's germline CDR1 is MNHNS and CDR2 SASEGT. The germline V and J ends were trimmed by 0 bases and 4 bases, with 15 bases remaining between them. Here the CDR3 DNA reads TGTGCCAGCAGTGAAGCTTGGGCTTCCCGAAGCTATGGCTACACCTTC. It translates to CASSEAWASRSYGYTF.

V gene TRBV14 combines with J gene TRBJ2-3; 7 bases agree with TRBD1. This CDR3 is 12 amino acids long. Per the germline V gene, CDR1 is SGHDN and CDR2 is FVKESK. V was clipped by 4 bases and J by 8 bases; unmatched bases: 3. The CDR3 loop reads CASSLDRVTQYF. The CDR3, as DNA: TGTGCCAGCAGCCTAGACAGGGTTACGCAGTATTTT.

Details on this clone: This same CDR3 is encoded by further DNA sequences in the sample. This rearrangement joins TRBV28 to TRBJ2-2, with TRBD1 matching over 8 bases. CDR1 is MDHEN and CDR2 is SYDVKM in the germline V gene. V shed 8 bases and J 0 bases; nucleotides not matched to a gene: 2. The CDR3 is 14 amino acids. For the CDR3, the DNA is TGTGCCAGCCGGGACAGGACGAACACCGGGGAGCTGTTTTTT. Translating gives CASRDRTNTGELFF.

The genes are TRBV7-9 and TRBJ2-2; D possibly corresponds to TRBD1 (5 bases). CDR3 length: 14 residues. Germline assignment: CDR1 SEHNR and CDR2 FQNEAQ (reference sequence). V lost 6 bases and J lost 1, with 9 bases in between. The CDR3 bases are TGTGCCAGCAGGGTCCAGGGGAACACCGGGGAGCTGTTTTTT. As protein: CASRVQGNTGELFF.

This clone turned up a few times. This rearrangement joins TRBV28 to TRBJ1-6; D gene uncertain. The CDR3 has 12 amino acids. Germline CDR1 MDHEN, CDR2 SYDVKM. V shed 1 base and J shed 12 bases, with 7 bases lying between them. The CDR3 DNA sequence: TGTGCCAGCAGTTTATTGGCAGAACCCCTCCACTTT. It is translated as CASSLLAEPLHF.

The chain has TRBV4-1 and TRBJ1-4, with D perhaps TRBD1 (5 bases). The CDR3 contains 15 residues. The germline V gene encodes CDR1 MGHRA and CDR2 YSYEKL. The germline V and J ends were trimmed by 1 base and 2 bases, with 8 bases remaining between them. The CDR3, as DNA: TGCGCCAGCAGCCAAGTCGCAGGGACTAATGAAAAACTGTTTTTT. Translated, it gives CASSQVAGTNEKLFF.

The genes are TRBV13 and TRBJ2-2; the D gene is possibly TRBD1 (5 bases). Germline values: CDR1 PRHDT, CDR2 FYEKMQ (reference sequence). The CDR3 length is 16 residues. V was pared by 0 bases and J by 6 bases, with 14 bases between. CDR3 DNA: TGTGCCAGCAGCTTAGGATATGGGGCTATGGCCGGGGAGCTGTTTTTT. This gives the protein CASSLGYGAMAGELFF.

The V call is TRBV5-1, the J call TRBJ1-1; D is possibly TRBD1 (6 bases). The CDR3 has 13 residues. V gave up 2 bases and J gave up 3 bases, with 8 bases separating them. Germline assignment: CDR1 SGHRS and CDR2 YFSETQ. The CDR3 reads CASSFSGDTEAFF. CDR3 DNA: TGCGCCAGCAGCTTTTCAGGGGACACTGAAGCTTTCTTT.

The chain carries TRBV2 and TRBJ2-1; tentative D call: TRBD2 (7 bases). This CDR3 has 14 residues. Trimming cost V 7 bases and J 5 bases, with 15 bases left between them. Germline V gene sequence: CDR1 SNHLY, CDR2 FYNNEI. CDR3: CASTWGGSDNEQFF. CDR3 DNA: TGTGCCAGCACATGGGGGGGCAGCGACAATGAGCAGTTCTTC.

This clone was seen only once. The chain has TRBV7-3 and TRBJ2-1, with no clear D. V was trimmed by 1 base and J by 10 bases, leaving 14 bases between them. This CDR3 spans 14 amino acids. Germline-derived CDR1 and CDR2 are SGHTA and FQGTGA. In nucleotides, the CDR3 is TGTGCCAGCAGCTTAAGCGGCAGCGCCTACGAGCAGTTCTTC. Residues: CASSLSGSAYEQFF.

This clone was picked up one time. J is TRBJ1-6 and V is TRBV7-2, with a tentative D call TRBD1 (6 bases). The germline V gene encodes CDR1 SGHTA and CDR2 FQGNSA. V shed 5 bases and J shed 10 bases, with 15 bases lying between them. This CDR3 comprises 14 residues. CDR3 loop: CASSADRGRSPLHF. As DNA, the CDR3 is TGTGCCAGCAGCGCGGACAGAGGGCGATCACCCCTCCACTTT. The full variable domain, its missing parts supplied by reference TRBV7-2 and TRBJ1-6, is GAGVSQSPSNKVTEKGKDVELRCDPISGHTALYWYRQSLGQGLEFLIYFQGNSAPDKSGLPSDRFSAERTGGSVSTLTIQRTQQEDSAVYLCASSADRGRSPLHFGNGTRLTVT.

Only one count was recorded for this clone. The chain uses TRBV4-1 and TRBJ1-1; TRBD1 might be the D (5 bases). CDR3 size: 13 residues. The germline CDR1 and CDR2 sequences are MGHRA and YSYEKL. Trimming removed 4 bases at V and 5 bases at J, with 11 bases between. The CDR3 here is CASSRDWRTEAFF. CDR3 DNA sequence: TGCGCCAGCAGCCGGGACTGGAGGACTGAAGCTTTCTTT.

CDR3 bases: TGTGCCAGCAGCTTGGGGGCAATCTCGGCTGAAGCTTTCTTT. It codes for CASSLGAISAEAFF. The chain recombines TRBV5-4 with TRBJ1-1, with no clear D. This CDR3 region has 14 residues. Germline CDR1 SGHNT, CDR2 YYREEE (reference sequence). V was clipped by 0 bases and J by 6 bases, with 12 bases between them.

The chain employs TRBV27 and TRBJ2-7; D gene ambiguous. Germline-derived CDR1 and CDR2 are MNHEY and SMNVEV (reference sequence). The CDR3 covers 15 residues. Trimming took off 1 base at V and 0 bases at J, with 10 bases between the two ends. CDR3 sequence (DNA): TGTGCCAGCAGTTTATGGGCTACCAGCTCCTACGAGCAGTACTTC. Its translation is CASSLWATSSYEQYF.

Of note for this clone: The sample has other DNA sequences that encode this CDR3 too. The V call is TRBV6-5, the J call TRBJ1-6; perhaps TRBD1 as D (5 bases). Trimming took off 4 bases at V and 7 bases at J, with 8 bases between the two ends. Germline V CDR1 and CDR2: MNHEY, SVGAGI. This CDR3 is 13 amino acids long. The CDR3 DNA reads TGTGCCAGCAGTTCCCCAGGGAATTCACCCCTCCACTTT. Translated, it gives CASSSPGNSPLHF.

The J gene is TRBJ2-7, the V gene TRBV6-5; TRBD1 matches 7 bases. Germline V CDR1 and CDR2: MNHEY, SVGAGI. The CDR3 has 15 residues. The V gene end was trimmed by 8 bases and the J gene end by 1 base; junction bases not matched to a gene: 11. The CDR3: CASDNRGAGSYEQYF. Here the CDR3 DNA reads TGTGCCAGCGATAACAGGGGTGCCGGTTCCTACGAGCAGTACTTC.

V gene TRBV10-3 combines with J gene TRBJ2-3; TRBD1 is a possible D gene (6 bases). This CDR3 has 15 amino acids. Germline V gene data show CDR1 as ENHRY and CDR2 as SYGVKD. V shed 8 bases and J shed 5 bases, with 20 bases lying between them. For the CDR3, the DNA is TGTGCCATCCAAGCCGGGACACCCCGAAAAGATACGCAGTATTTT. It yields the protein CAIQAGTPRKDTQYF.

The chain has TRBV9 and TRBJ1-2, with 9 bases matching TRBD1. The CDR3 loop spans 15 amino acids. Germline V gene data show CDR1 as SGDLS and CDR2 as YYNGEE. V dropped 0 bases and J dropped 5; count of bases not matched to a gene: 5. The CDR3 here is CASSVVPGQGYGYTF. CDR3 in DNA: TGTGCCAGCAGCGTAGTCCCGGGACAGGGTTATGGCTACACCTTC.

This chain joins TRBV14 and TRBJ1-1, with D perhaps TRBD1 (5 bases). The germline gives CDR1 SGHDN, CDR2 FVKESK. CDR3 size: 13 residues. Trimming left V 1 base short and J 11 bases short, with 14 bases between. The CDR3 sequence: CASSQGFRVGAFF. The CDR3 coding sequence is TGTGCCAGCAGCCAAGGTTTCAGGGTGGGCGCTTTCTTT.

The V and J genes are TRBV5-8 and TRBJ1-5; the match to TRBD1 covers 8 bases. The junction had 8 bases not matched to a gene; V was cut back by 8 bases and J by 1 base. The CDR3 has 15 amino acids. In germline, CDR1 is SGHTS, CDR2 YDEGEE. In DNA, the CDR3 is TGTGCCAGTTCCCTGACAGGGGTCAGCAATCAGCCCCAGCATTTT. It translates to CASSLTGVSNQPQHF.

The rearrangement uses TRBV11-2 and TRBJ1-5; weak D call: TRBD1 (6 bases). CDR1 is SGHAT and CDR2 is FQNNGV in the germline V gene. This CDR3 spans 13 amino acids. V lost 5 bases and J lost 5, with 10 bases in between. The CDR3 DNA reads TGTGCCAGCAGCAGGACAGTTGATCAGCCCCAGCATTTT. This encodes CASSRTVDQPQHF.

The chain combines TRBV4-1 with TRBJ1-5; no clear D. V lost 1 base and J 3 bases, leaving 10 bases between the germline ends. This CDR3 comprises 15 residues. The germline V gene has CDR1 MGHRA and CDR2 YSYEKL. This CDR3 reads CASSQGQIHNQPQHF. CDR3 DNA: TGCGCCAGCAGCCAAGGGCAGATCCACAATCAGCCCCAGCATTTT.

The chain employs TRBV27 and TRBJ1-2; 7 bases fit TRBD1. This CDR3 is 14 amino acids long. In germline, CDR1 is MNHEY, CDR2 SMNVEV (reference sequence). V was clipped by 3 bases and J by 4 bases; unmatched bases: 5. The CDR3 sequence: CASSLDRKIYGYTF. CDR3 nucleotide sequence: TGTGCCAGCAGTTTGGACAGGAAAATCTATGGCTACACCTTC.